The entry below describes one T cell receptor (beta chain). TCRdb's copy holds only in-frame clones and misses some; the assay was immunoSEQ multiplex PCR. This table has about 320,000 clones, about nine tenths appearing once. The data belong to a study of blood T cell repertoires in COVID-19. The CDR3 runs 16 residues. Germline lookup yields CDR1 MGHRA and CDR2 YSYEKL. J was trimmed by 2 bases and V by 4 bases; bases with no gene match: 6. Specimen: PBMCs or T cells enriched from blood (not recorded which). The TCR originated in a man aged 55 to 70 who had recovered from COVID-19. The chain has TRBV4-1 and TRBJ2-3; 10 bases match TRBD2. The CDR3 here is CASSPGLAPFTDTQYF. As DNA, the CDR3 is TGCGCCAGCAGCCCGGGACTAGCGCCCTTCACAGATACGCAGTATTTT.